This T cell receptor (beta chain) was observed in a study of T cells in Graves' hyperthyroidism and ophthalmopathy. Overall study findings and caveats: Among thyroid clonotypes expanded above 0.001, most also appeared in blood. Ophthalmopathy was identified by the model a median roughly 6.5 months ahead of onset.

In this sample, this clonotype turned up many times. Its antigen remains unknown. This CDR3 has 13 residues. Trimming took off 2 bases at V and 2 bases at J, with 7 bases between the two ends. CDR1 WSHSY and CDR2 SAAADI come from the germline V gene. Stability of Graves' hyperthyroidism was defined as absent ophthalmopathy progression within 18 months. Patients aged 18 to 65 had newly diagnosed hyperthyroidism of under 2 months' duration. Researchers took RNA transcripts and amplified the TCR beta CDR3 regions from them. An initial round of RT-PCR targeting the TCR CDR3 relied on the HTBI primer set. MiXCR was run by TCRdb on the multiplex PCR reads, yielding one entry per CDR3 protein. This table has around 400,000 distinct CDR3 sequences, about 13% appearing once.

Sequenced: blood. This TCR was recovered from a woman aged 18-30 years with Graves' hyperthyroidism. This chain connects TRBV10-2 to TRBJ2-7; D unresolved. This chain's CDR3 is CASSEPPTYEQYF. For the CDR3, the DNA is TGCGCCAGCAGTGAGCCACCTACCTACGAGCAGTACTTC.